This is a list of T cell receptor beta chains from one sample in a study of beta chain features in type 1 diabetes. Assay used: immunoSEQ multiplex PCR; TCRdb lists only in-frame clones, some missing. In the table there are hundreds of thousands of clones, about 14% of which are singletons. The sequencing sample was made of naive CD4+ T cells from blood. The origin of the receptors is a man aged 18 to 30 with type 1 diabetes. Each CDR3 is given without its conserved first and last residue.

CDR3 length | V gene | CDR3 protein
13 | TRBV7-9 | ASSLEGILKNIQY
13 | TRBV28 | ASSPTGQRPYEQY
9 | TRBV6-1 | ASSAPYEQY
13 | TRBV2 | ASSDKEGLRETQY
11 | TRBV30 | AWSTGRDQPQH
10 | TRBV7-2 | ASSLGELEQY
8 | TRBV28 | AVAREKLF
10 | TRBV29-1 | SPRTGGETQY
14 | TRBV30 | ASLPTGSSYNSPLH
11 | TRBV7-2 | ASSSDRGETQY
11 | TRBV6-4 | ASSDGGTYGYT
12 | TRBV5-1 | ASSSQGFGYEQY
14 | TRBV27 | ASSSPHRTGEETQY
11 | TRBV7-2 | ASSPGLRETQY
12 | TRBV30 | AWSVGTGLNEQF
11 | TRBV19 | ASSLTGPYEQY
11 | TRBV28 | ASGGRGNNEQF
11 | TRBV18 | ASSPEGADTQY
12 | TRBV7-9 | ASSPRQTQETQY
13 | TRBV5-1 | ASSENREVTYEQY
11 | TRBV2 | ASKGGSSDTQY
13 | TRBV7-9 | ASSPGQGSTDTQY
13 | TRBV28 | ASSSGTGNTFVQF
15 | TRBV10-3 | AIKSGSTIANTGELF
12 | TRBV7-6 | ASSLDPGDYGYT
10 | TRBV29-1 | SVRTGQETQY
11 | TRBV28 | ASKGRGGEKLF
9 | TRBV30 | AWGGGSEAF
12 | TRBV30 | AWSPGREASEQY
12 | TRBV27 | ASSFLTVYNEQF
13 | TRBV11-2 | ASSFGTANTGELF
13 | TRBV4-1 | ASSQEYRPYYGYT
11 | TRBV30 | AWSKGLNTEAF
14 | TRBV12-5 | ASGSPDSGPYNEQF
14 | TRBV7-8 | ASSPRGLGGEETQY
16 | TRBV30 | AWSVLRQTSGRMGELF
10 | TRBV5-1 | ASSLVGIGTF
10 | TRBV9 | ASSTSSYEQY
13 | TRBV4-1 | ASSRQTVEFYGYT
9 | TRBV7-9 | ALRGEGLLT
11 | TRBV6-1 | ASNEGPGQPQH
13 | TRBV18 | ASSPQGGWNNEQF
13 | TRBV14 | ASSQGQGATGELF
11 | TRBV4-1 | ASRGGPQETQY
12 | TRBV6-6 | ASSTPGQQETQY
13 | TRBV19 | ASSRWEGSSYEQY
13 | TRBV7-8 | ASSSEDLYSYEQY